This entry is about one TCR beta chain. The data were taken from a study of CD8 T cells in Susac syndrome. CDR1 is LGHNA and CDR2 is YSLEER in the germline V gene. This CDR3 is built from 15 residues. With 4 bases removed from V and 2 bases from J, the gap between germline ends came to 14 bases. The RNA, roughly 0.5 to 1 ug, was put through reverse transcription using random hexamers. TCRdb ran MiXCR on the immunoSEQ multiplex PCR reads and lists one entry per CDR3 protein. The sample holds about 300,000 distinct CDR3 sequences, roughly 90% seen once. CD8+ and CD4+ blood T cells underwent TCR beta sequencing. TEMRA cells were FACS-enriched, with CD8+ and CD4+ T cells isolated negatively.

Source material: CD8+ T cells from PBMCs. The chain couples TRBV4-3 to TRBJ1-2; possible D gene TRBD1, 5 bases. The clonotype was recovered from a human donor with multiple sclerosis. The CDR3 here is CASSLTIRDNYGYTF. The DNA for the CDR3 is TGCGCCAGCAGCCTGACAATTCGGGACAACTATGGCTACACCTTC.